A single sample gave rise to the 9 T cell receptor beta chains below, sequenced in a study of spatial heterogeneity in lung cancer. The time point: sample taken at primary tumor resection. From tumor, nontumor lung or frozen PBMC, whole RNA was taken unsorted for sequencing. TCRdb recomputed calls from the 5' RACE reads with MiXCR, one row per CDR3 protein. The data show some 25,000 distinct CDR3 sequences, 4% to 6% seen once. The sequencing here drew on PBMCs, taken at surgery. The source of these receptors is a male donor with early-stage non-small cell lung cancer.

About this clonotype itself: The junction and the germline gene differ at one end; a read error may be behind it. V and J are TRBV9 and TRBJ1-1; weak D call: TRBD1 (5 bases). This CDR3 has 13 amino acids. CDR1 and CDR2 (germline): SGDLS, YYNGEE. The CDR3 coding sequence is TGTACCAGCAGCGTCCAGGGGAACACTGAAGCTTTCTTT. It codes for CTSSVQGNTEAFF.

This clonotype is judged medium-sized. The J gene is TRBJ1-6, the V gene TRBV6-6; D unresolved. V lost 6 bases to trimming and J lost 7 bases, with 7 bases between them. Looked up from germline, CDR1 is MNHNY and CDR2 is SVGAGI (reference sequence). CDR3 length: 12 amino acids. The CDR3 here is CASRESNSPLHF. CDR3 coding DNA: TGTGCCAGCAGGGAGAGCAATTCACCCCTCCACTTT.

This clonotype was picked up many times. The V call is TRBV20-1, the J call TRBJ1-1; TRBD1 matches at 9 bases. CDR1 is DFQATT and CDR2 is SNEGSKA in the germline V gene (reference sequence). The CDR3 has 11 amino acids. V shed 4 bases and J 11 bases; nucleotides not matched to a gene: 5. CDR3 sequence (DNA): TGCAGTGCTACTCCGACAGGGGGGGCTTTCTTT. Amino acids: CSATPTGGAFF.

This clonotype was counted ten times or more. V and J are TRBV20-1 and TRBJ1-5, with a weak D call TRBD1 (5 bases). Germline loops: CDR1 DFQATT, CDR2 SNEGSKA (reference sequence). Trimming stripped 6 bases from V and 9 bases from J, with 21 bases between. The CDR3 spans 14 residues. In DNA form, the CDR3 reads TGCAGTGCCACCCCCGGGGGGACGTCGTGGCCCCAGCATTTT. It specifies CSATPGGTSWPQHF.

This clonotype is medium-sized within its sample. This chain joins TRBV28 and TRBJ2-7; 8 bases fit TRBD2. Trimming removed 3 bases from V and 5 bases from J; junction bases left unmatched: 6. This CDR3 has 14 residues. The germline V gene has CDR1 MDHEN and CDR2 SYDVKM. The CDR3 is CASSLTGGAHEQYF. CDR3 DNA sequence: TGTGCCAGCAGTTTGACCGGGGGGGCCCACGAGCAGTACTTC.

This clonotype has ten or more counts. V and J are TRBV20-1 and TRBJ2-2; 7 bases agree with TRBD1. Germline V gene data show CDR1 as DFQATT and CDR2 as SNEGSKA (reference sequence). V lost 8 bases to trimming and J lost 7 bases; unmatched junction nucleotides: 7. The CDR3 spans 12 residues. The CDR3 spells CSPYRQGGELFF. CDR3 bases: TGCAGTCCCTACAGACAGGGCGGGGAGCTGTTTTTT.

The sample holds many counts of this clonotype. A junction boundary mismatches the germline segment, possibly from a read error. The chain recombines TRBV7-3 with TRBJ2-2; D uncertain. The germline V gene has CDR1 SGHTA and CDR2 FQGTGA. This CDR3 spans 15 amino acids. Here the CDR3 reads CASSIGAELTRELFF. In nucleotides, the CDR3 is TGTGCCAGCAGCATCGGTGCGGAGCTCACCCGGGAGCTGTTTTTT.

This clonotype was observed at least ten times. The gene calls are TRBV29-1 and TRBJ2-1, with D hard to call. Deletions cut 6 bases from V and 7 bases from J, with 19 bases between. CDR1 and CDR2 from the germline V gene are SQVTM and ANQGSEA. The CDR3 is made up of 14 amino acids. The CDR3 region has the DNA TGCAGCGTCCGTCTGGCTAGATCTACGAATGAGCAGTTCTTC. Translation: CSVRLARSTNEQFF.

Many counts were recorded for this clonotype. The chain has TRBV29-1 and TRBJ2-7; D is unresolved. Trimming took 3 bases from V and 0 from J, leaving 6 bases between them. CDR3 size: 12 residues. Germline V gene data show CDR1 as SQVTM and CDR2 as ANQGSEA. In nucleotides, the CDR3 is TGCAGCGTTGACGCAGGCTCCTACGAGCAGTACTTC. Translating it yields CSVDAGSYEQYF.